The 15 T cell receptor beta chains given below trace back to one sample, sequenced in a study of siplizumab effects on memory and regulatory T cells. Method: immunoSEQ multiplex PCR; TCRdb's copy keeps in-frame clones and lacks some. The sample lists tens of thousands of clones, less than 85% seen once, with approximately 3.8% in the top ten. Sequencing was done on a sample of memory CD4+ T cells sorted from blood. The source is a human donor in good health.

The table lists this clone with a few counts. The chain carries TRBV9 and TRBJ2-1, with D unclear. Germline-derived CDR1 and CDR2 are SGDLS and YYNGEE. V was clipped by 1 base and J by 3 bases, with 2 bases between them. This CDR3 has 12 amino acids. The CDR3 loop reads CASSVNYNEQFF. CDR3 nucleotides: TGTGCCAGCAGCGTAAACTACAATGAGCAGTTCTTC.

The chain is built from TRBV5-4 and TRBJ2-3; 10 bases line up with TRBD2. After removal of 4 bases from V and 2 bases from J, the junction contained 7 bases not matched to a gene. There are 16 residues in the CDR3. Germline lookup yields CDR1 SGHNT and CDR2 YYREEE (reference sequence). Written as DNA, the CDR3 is TGTGCCAGCAGCCCCAGCGGGGGGGGTAACACAGATACGCAGTATTTT. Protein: CASSPSGGGNTDTQYF.

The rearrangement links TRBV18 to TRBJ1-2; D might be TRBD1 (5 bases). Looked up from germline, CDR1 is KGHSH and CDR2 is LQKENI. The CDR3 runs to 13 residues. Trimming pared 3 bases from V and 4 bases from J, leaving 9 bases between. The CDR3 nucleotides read TGTGCCAGCTCACCTGACAGTTCCTATGGCTACACCTTC. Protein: CASSPDSSYGYTF.

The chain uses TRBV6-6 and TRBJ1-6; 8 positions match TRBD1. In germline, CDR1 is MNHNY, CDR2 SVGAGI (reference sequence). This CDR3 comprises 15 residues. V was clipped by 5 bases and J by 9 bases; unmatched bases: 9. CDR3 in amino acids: CASSPSDREGSPLHF. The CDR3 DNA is TGTGCCAGCAGTCCTTCGGACAGGGAGGGTTCACCCCTCCACTTT.

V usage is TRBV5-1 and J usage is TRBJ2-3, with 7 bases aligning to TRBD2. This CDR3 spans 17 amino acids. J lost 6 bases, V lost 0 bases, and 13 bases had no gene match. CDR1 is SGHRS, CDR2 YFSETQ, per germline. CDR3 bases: TGCGCCAGCAGCTTGGCCTCGGGGGGAGAGAGTGCGGATACGCAGTATTTT. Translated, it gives CASSLASGGESADTQYF.

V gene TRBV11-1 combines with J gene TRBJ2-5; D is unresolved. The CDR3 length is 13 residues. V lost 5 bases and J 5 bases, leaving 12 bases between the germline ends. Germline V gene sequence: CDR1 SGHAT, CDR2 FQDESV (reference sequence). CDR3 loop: CASSRLEKETQYF. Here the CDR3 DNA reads TGTGCCAGCAGCCGTCTTGAGAAGGAGACCCAGTACTTC.

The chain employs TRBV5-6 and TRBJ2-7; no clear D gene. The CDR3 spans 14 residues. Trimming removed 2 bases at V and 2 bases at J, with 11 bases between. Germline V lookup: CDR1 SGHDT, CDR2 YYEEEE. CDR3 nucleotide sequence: TGTGCCAGCAGCTTAGTGTTTGAAACCTACGAGCAGTACTTC. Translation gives CASSLVFETYEQYF.

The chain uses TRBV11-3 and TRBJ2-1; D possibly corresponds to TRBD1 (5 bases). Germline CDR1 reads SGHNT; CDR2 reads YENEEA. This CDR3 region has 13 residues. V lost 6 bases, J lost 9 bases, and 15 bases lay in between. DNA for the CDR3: TGTGCCAGCAGTCAAGACTCAGACAGTGAGCAGTTCTTC. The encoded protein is CASSQDSDSEQFF.

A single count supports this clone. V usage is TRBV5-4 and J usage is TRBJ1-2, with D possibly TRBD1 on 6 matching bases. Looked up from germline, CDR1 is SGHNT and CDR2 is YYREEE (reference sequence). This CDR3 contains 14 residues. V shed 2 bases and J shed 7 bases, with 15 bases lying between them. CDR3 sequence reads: CASSFAGARFGYTF. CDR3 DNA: TGTGCCAGCAGCTTTGCGGGGGCTCGCTTTGGCTACACCTTC.

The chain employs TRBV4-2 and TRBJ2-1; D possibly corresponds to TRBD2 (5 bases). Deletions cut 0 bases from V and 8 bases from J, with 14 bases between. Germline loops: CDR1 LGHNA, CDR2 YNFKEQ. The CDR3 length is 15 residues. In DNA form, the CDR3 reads TGTGCCAGCAGCCAAGATCCAGCGGCTCGCTATGAGCAGTTCTTC. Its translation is CASSQDPAARYEQFF.

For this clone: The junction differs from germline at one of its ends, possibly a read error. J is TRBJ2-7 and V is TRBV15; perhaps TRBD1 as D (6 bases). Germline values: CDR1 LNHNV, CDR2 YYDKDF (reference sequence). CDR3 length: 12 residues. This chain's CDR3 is CATSRDTGTRDF. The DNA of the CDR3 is TGTGCCACCAGCAGGGACACCGGGACACGGGACTTC.

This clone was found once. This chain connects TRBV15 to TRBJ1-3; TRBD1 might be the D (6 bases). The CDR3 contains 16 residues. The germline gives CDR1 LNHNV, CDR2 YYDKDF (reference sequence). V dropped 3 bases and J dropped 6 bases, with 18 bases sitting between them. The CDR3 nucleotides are TGTGCCACCAGCAGGGATACCGACAGGAGGGAAAACACCATATATTTT. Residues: CATSRDTDRRENTIYF.

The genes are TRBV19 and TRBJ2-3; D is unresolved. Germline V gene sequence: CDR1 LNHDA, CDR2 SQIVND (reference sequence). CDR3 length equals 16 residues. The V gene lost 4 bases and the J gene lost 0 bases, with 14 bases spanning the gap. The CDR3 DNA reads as TGTGCCAGTAGTAACCCTAGGGCAGCGAGCACAGATACGCAGTATTTT. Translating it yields CASSNPRAASTDTQYF.

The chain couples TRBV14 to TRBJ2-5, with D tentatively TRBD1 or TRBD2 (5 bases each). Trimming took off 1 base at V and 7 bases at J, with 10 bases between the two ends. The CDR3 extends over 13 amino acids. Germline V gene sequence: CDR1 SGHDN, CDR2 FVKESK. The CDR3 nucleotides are TGTGCCAGCAGCCAAGGGGGACGGGCGACCCAGTACTTC. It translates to CASSQGGRATQYF.

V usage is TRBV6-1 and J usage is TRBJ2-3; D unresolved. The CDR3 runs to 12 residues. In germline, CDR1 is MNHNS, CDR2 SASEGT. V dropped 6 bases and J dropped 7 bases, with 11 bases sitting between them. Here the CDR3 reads CASSPGGNTQYF. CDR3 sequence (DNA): TGTGCCAGCAGCCCCGGCGGTAATACGCAGTATTTT.